This TCR beta chain was identified in a study of naive CD8 T cells in extremely preterm neonates. Germline loops: CDR1 LGHNA, CDR2 YNFKEQ. The CDR3 runs to 16 residues. V lost 3 bases to trimming and J lost 9 bases; unmatched junction nucleotides: 14. Notes on the study in general: Preterm neonates shared more CDR3 nucleotide sequences (roughly 2.5%) than older groups. Preterm neonates had significantly lower iChao1 richness than other age groups. Limitations included small sample size and variable preterm productive templates.

Blood donors were healthy children aged about 16-60 months and healthy nonsmoking adults. Details on this clone: Antigen specificity is unknown.

This table comes from immunoSEQ multiplex PCR, and its TCRdb copy is limited to in-frame clones, with some not included. The sample yields approximately 6,000 clones, about 98% seen once. The sequenced sample consisted of naive CD8+ T cells from blood. The chain combines TRBV4-2 with TRBJ2-1; 7 bases are a match to TRBD2. The receptor comes from a human donor in good health. The CDR3 nucleotides read TGTGCCAGCAGCCACCAGGCGGGAGAGGGTCGGTCTGAGCAGTTCTTC. Translated, it gives CASSHQAGEGRSEQFF.